This section outlines one T cell receptor beta chain sequence together with its context. The antigen remains undetermined. This record belongs to a study of shared clonotypes between healthy human individuals. The V end lost 4 bases, the J end lost 0 bases, and 6 bases lay between the germline ends. CDR3 length equals 13 residues. Germline lookup yields CDR1 KGHSH and CDR2 LQKENI. Each donor was a Caucasian adult residing in Nashville, Tennessee. Approximately 100 million PBMCs per unsorted sample were used for genomic DNA. Profiled with immunoSEQ multiplex PCR; TCRdb holds only in-frame clones, not every one. Among 450,000 to 650,000 clones listed, around 78% were seen once. Study results and caveats: Investigators collected only blood, and repertoires in tissues likely differ. Owing to a small donor count, the genetic and exposure-history diversity represented was limited.

The TCR was taken from a woman aged 40 to 50 in good health. Some clones in this sample may be carry-over from other donors' samples. The sequenced sample was PBMCs. V and J are TRBV18 and TRBJ2-5, with D perhaps TRBD2 (6 bases). This CDR3 is CASSRGDQETQYF. The CDR3 DNA sequence: TGTGCCAGCTCACGGGGGGACCAAGAGACCCAGTACTTC.